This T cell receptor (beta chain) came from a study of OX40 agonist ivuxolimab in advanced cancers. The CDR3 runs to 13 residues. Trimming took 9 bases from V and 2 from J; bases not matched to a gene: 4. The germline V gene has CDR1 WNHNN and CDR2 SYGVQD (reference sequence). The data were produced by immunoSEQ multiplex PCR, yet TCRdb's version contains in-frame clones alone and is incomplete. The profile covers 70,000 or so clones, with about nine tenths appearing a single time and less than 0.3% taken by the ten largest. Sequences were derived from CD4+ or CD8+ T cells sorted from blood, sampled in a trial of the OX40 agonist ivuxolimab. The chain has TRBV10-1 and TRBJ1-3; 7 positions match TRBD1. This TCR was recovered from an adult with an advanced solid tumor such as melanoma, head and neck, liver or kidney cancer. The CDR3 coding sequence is TGCGCCAGACAGACAGGGACTGGAAACACCATATATTTT. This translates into CARQTGTGNTIYF.